This entry lists 7 T cell receptor beta chains sequenced from one sample in a study of blood T cell repertoires in COVID-19. Produced via immunoSEQ multiplex PCR; TCRdb's table is partial and in-frame only. The sample lists around 300,000 clones, 88% seen once, with 3% in the top ten. Specimen: PBMCs or T cells enriched from blood (not recorded which). The receptors were sampled from a woman aged 45-65 years who had recovered from COVID-19.

This chain joins TRBV5-6 and TRBJ1-2, with D maybe TRBD1 (5 bases). The V end was cut by 0 bases, the J end by 8 bases, with 14 bases between. CDR1 SGHDT and CDR2 YYEEEE come from the germline V gene. The CDR3 has 14 residues. The CDR3 DNA follows: TGTGCCAGCAGCTTGGCTCCCCCAGGGTCCGGCTACACCTTC. Translation gives CASSLAPPGSGYTF.

A single count supports this clone. The rearrangement links TRBV21-1 to TRBJ1-3; the DNA was not compared with TRBD1, the D call given in the table. TRBV21-1 is a recognized pseudogene. CDR3 length: 19 residues. The CDR3 region has the DNA TGTGCCAGCAGCAAAAGGCCCCGGGGACAAAACATTACTGGAAACACCATATATTTT. Translation: CASSKRPRGQNITGNTIYF.

A few counts support this clone. V usage is TRBV7-2 and J usage is TRBJ1-1; a possible D gene is TRBD1 (5 bases). The V end lost 5 bases, the J end lost 8 bases, and 12 bases lay between the germline ends. This CDR3 contains 12 residues. Germline V gene data show CDR1 as SGHTA and CDR2 as FQGNSA. The CDR3 spells CASSTDSSEAFF. In DNA, the CDR3 is TGTGCCAGCAGCACCGACAGTTCGGAAGCTTTCTTT.

The V call is TRBV2, the J call TRBJ2-7, with TRBD2 as a possible D gene (5 bases). CDR1 and CDR2 (germline): SNHLY, FYNNEI. The CDR3 has 14 amino acids. V dropped 6 bases and J dropped 0 bases, with 12 bases sitting between them. The CDR3 DNA follows: TGTGCCAGCAGAACTAGTATGGTCTCCTACGAGCAGTACTTC. It yields the protein CASRTSMVSYEQYF.

DNA of the CDR3: TGTGCCAGCAGCCAAGATAGCCTAGCGGGAGGGCTAGACACCGGGGAGCTGTTTTTT. As protein: CASSQDSLAGGLDTGELFF. The chain combines TRBV3-1 (or the pseudogene TRBV3-2) with TRBJ2-2; TRBD2 matches at 12 bases. The CDR3 totals 19 residues. V lost 0 bases to trimming and J lost 3 bases; unmatched junction nucleotides: 8. The germline gives CDR1 LGHDT, CDR2 YNNKEL (reference sequence).

This chain links TRBV18 with TRBJ1-1; D is perhaps TRBD1 (5 bases). The CDR3 is 14 residues long. V lost 3 bases and J lost 1, with 9 bases in between. Germline lookup yields CDR1 KGHSH and CDR2 LQKENI. CDR3 sequence reads: CASSPPGGNTEAFF. The CDR3 bases are TGTGCCAGCTCACCCCCCGGGGGGAACACTGAAGCTTTCTTT.

J is TRBJ1-1 and V is TRBV5-1, with 11 bases identical to TRBD1. After removal of 5 bases from V and 11 bases from J, the junction contained 11 bases not matched to a gene. CDR1 is SGHRS, CDR2 YFSETQ, per germline. CDR3 length: 14 amino acids. This CDR3 is CASRTGTGGPLAFF. The DNA for the CDR3 is TGCGCCAGCAGGACCGGGACAGGGGGTCCCCTGGCTTTCTTT.